This TCR beta chain was captured in a study of blood T cell repertoires in COVID-19. V lost 4 bases to trimming and J lost 8 bases; unmatched junction nucleotides: 2. The CDR3 contains 14 residues. Germline CDR1 and CDR2: LGHDT and YNNKEL (reference sequence). Profiling relied on immunoSEQ multiplex PCR, and the TCRdb table lists in-frame clones only, not all of them. The sample holds 310,000 or so clones; 86% are singletons and the top ten take around 9.3%. The chain links TRBV3-1 (or the pseudogene TRBV3-2) to TRBJ1-6, with 10 bases fitting TRBD1. The sequence was obtained from a woman aged 18-35 years who had recovered from COVID-19. Sequenced input: PBMCs or T cells enriched from blood (not recorded which). CDR3 residues: CASSPGTGDSPLHF. The CDR3 bases are TGTGCCAGCAGCCCCGGGACAGGGGATTCACCCCTCCACTTT.